The entry below describes one TCR beta chain. Its target antigen remains unknown. The sample holds no much larger clone one base away, and base qualities are not on file. TCRbeta CDR3 regions were amplified from genomic DNA using the immunoSEQ Assay, a bias-controlled multiplex PCR. Per the original workflow: Nucleated cell counts per sample were estimated from amplification of reference gene primers within the assay. To quantify the absolute abundance of each unique TCRbeta CDR3 rearrangement, sequence reads were collapsed and filtered. Productive Simpson clonality was computed per sample as the square root of Simpson's diversity index over productive rearrangements. TCRdb took this table from immuneACCESS and kept in-frame rearrangements with V and J called. Such tables lack part of the clones; where checked against another copy, unresolved V genes explain under half of the gap, and the rest is unexplained. The V and J calls and clone size were taken over from that table, and D and trimming were inferred from the DNA. In all, the sample holds some 340,000 clones, and over 70% of those were seen once. The ten largest clones take up around 3% of the sample.

The CDR3 sequence holds 15 residues, the cysteine and phenylalanine included. Only CDR3 DNA is held: 45 bases, read in frame from base 1. According to the germline V gene (reference sequence), CDR1 reads MNHEY and CDR2 reads SMNVEV. Trimming at the junction amounts to 5 bases on V and 0 bases on J, and the germline ends lie 12 bases apart. This sample is drawn from a study of blood T cell repertoires in COVID-19 (dated by TCRdb to 2020 to 2022). As for the study more broadly: Collaborator samples came from the United States, Italy and Spain and covered acute and convalescent phases of COVID-19. The repertoires were released in a freely available public database intended as a resource for research on the immune response to SARS-CoV-2. The sample metadata nearly always contained a de-identified subject ID, COVID-19 status, age in years and sex. The prospective study material was composed of cDNA or gDNA derived from T cells, B-cell-depleted T cells, or PBMCs. The samples were drawn from two sources: the first 160 participants of the ongoing ImmuneRACE study, and fewer than 1,500 subjects contributed by 6 global collaborators. HLA class I and class II types, where available, came from metadata supplied by the sample provider rather than from assay-based typing. Subjects who had been exposed to COVID-19, were actively infected with it, or had recovered from it provided the deeply sampled blood TCRbeta repertoires that made up the dataset. Broad study findings and their caveats: The quantity of clinical and demographic metadata differed by source and by participant and was supplied without curation.

Whole blood was collected in K2EDTA tubes by collaborating institutions according to the institutions' own protocols. For TCRbeta analysis, collaborators shipped samples as frozen whole blood, isolated PBMCs, or DNA extracted from either of those sample types. Sequencing input: peripheral blood. The TCR sequence derives from a man aged 30-40 years with active or convalescent COVID-19. The V and J segments used are TRBV27 and TRBJ2-3; TRBD2 is a possible D gene, resting on 5 matching bases. The CDR3 protein is CASSRDSESTDTQYF. Read as DNA, the sequence is TGTGCCAGCAGTCGGGATAGCGAGAGCACAGATACGCAGTATTTT.